Included here is one TCR beta chain sequence, with context. What it binds is not known. This CDR3 has 15 residues. V lost 6 bases and J 0 bases, leaving 12 bases between the germline ends. Germline CDR1 is MNHNS and CDR2 is SASEGT. These data originate in a study of vaccination and CD4 T cells after COVID-19. As for the study in general: Convalescent persons amounted to six males plus four females, two of whom were Hispanic. Study results and limitations: The median number of SARS-CoV-2-reactive clonotypes increased from roughly 19 to 38, a change that did not reach significance. It was found that, in convalescent patients, 304 of 307 vaccine-specific clones were spike mono-reactive.

The study sequenced cultured CD4+ T cell DNA using the Oncomine TCR Beta short-read assay. TCRdb ran MiXCR on the PCR reads and lists one entry per CDR3 protein. The sample records 16,000 or so distinct CDR3 sequences, 55% being singletons. Treatment here: approximately 9-day PBMC culture with coronavirus spike peptide pools or control peptides (ViraFEST assay). This TCR was sampled from a human donor who had recovered from COVID-19. The V gene is TRBV6-1, the J gene TRBJ1-3; D ambiguous. The sample was CD4+ T cells from blood, cultured in vitro. The CDR3 region has the DNA TGTGCCAGCAGCCAAGACCGCTTCTCTGGAAACACCATATATTTT. Its protein product is CASSQDRFSGNTIYF.